Shown below are 13 T cell receptor beta chains from a single sample sequenced in a study of T cells in Graves' hyperthyroidism and ophthalmopathy. RNA transcripts yielded amplified TCR beta CDR3 regions. Primed by the HTBI set, a first-round RT-PCR was run on the TCR CDR3. Each CDR3 protein is one row after TCRdb ran MiXCR on the multiplex PCR reads. The sample shows hundreds of thousands of distinct CDR3 sequences, roughly 15% of them seen only once. The sequenced sample consisted of blood. The origin of the receptors is a woman between 18 and 29 years old with Graves' ophthalmopathy.

The table lists this clonotype with many counts. J is TRBJ2-7 and V is TRBV7-2; 13 bases fit TRBD2. CDR1 and CDR2 (germline): SGHTA, FQGNSA. Trimming at V came to 1 base and at J to 2 bases, leaving 5 bases not matched to a gene. The CDR3 covers 17 residues. The CDR3 is CASSLGGTSGIPYEQYF. CDR3 sequence (DNA): TGTGCCAGCAGCTTAGGGGGGACTAGCGGGATTCCCTACGAGCAGTACTTC.

The chain employs TRBV3-1 and TRBJ1-1, with a weak D call TRBD1 (6 bases). The germline V and J ends were trimmed by 1 base and 3 bases, with 9 bases remaining between them. This CDR3 is built from 14 residues. Germline V gene sequence: CDR1 LGHDT, CDR2 YNNKEL (reference sequence). The CDR3 region is CASSQVPGDTEAFF. CDR3 bases: TGTGCCAGCAGCCAAGTGCCAGGGGACACTGAAGCTTTCTTT.

This rearrangement joins TRBV2 to TRBJ2-2; TRBD1 matches at 9 bases. The CDR3 length is 17 residues. The V and J ends lost 6 bases and 2 bases, in that order; junction bases with no gene match: 10. Germline-derived CDR1 and CDR2 are SNHLY and FYNNEI. The chain's CDR3 is CASRGGQGLNNTGELFF. CDR3 DNA: TGTGCCAGCAGGGGGGGACAGGGCTTAAACAACACCGGGGAGCTGTTTTTT.

The table lists this clonotype with many counts. The CDR3 DNA reads as TGCAGCGTCCCCCTGGATACGCAGTATTTT. Protein product: CSVPLDTQYF. The chain combines TRBV29-1 with TRBJ2-3, with D uncertain. The CDR3 has 10 residues. Germline CDR1 is SQVTM and CDR2 is ANQGSEA. V lost 6 bases and J lost 6, with 7 bases in between.

This clonotype has only a few counts. V and J are TRBV6-1 and TRBJ2-1; the D is unclear. Germline V CDR1 and CDR2: MNHNS, SASEGT. The CDR3 extends over 14 amino acids. Trimming pared 2 bases from V and 8 bases from J, leaving 13 bases between. CDR3: CASSETTPVDEQFF. DNA for the CDR3: TGTGCCAGCAGTGAAACGACCCCCGTGGATGAGCAGTTCTTC.

This clonotype was detected ten times or more. The rearrangement uses TRBV6-1 and TRBJ1-5; D ambiguous. Germline CDR1 reads MNHNS; CDR2 reads SASEGT. The CDR3 has 14 amino acids. Between the trimmed V and J ends, which lost 5 bases and 1 base, there was a span of 9 bases. CDR3 sequence (DNA): TGTGCCAGCAGTCCCCAGGCGAGCAATCAGCCCCAGCATTTT. Translated: CASSPQASNQPQHF.

The chain is built from TRBV28 and TRBJ1-2; 8 bases are a match to TRBD1. The CDR3 extends over 12 amino acids. Germline V lookup: CDR1 MDHEN, CDR2 SYDVKM. With 4 bases clipped from V and 8 bases from J, the junction kept 3 bases outside the gene matches. CDR3 sequence (DNA): TGTGCCAGCAGTTCGGACAGGGAGGGCTACACCTTC. Translation: CASSSDREGYTF.

This clonotype was counted at least ten times. V and J are TRBV19 and TRBJ1-5, with D possibly being TRBD1 (5 bases). The CDR3 covers 16 residues. Between the trimmed V and J ends, which lost 3 bases and 1 base, there was a span of 13 bases. Germline-derived CDR1 and CDR2 are LNHDA and SQIVND (reference sequence). Here the CDR3 DNA reads TGTGCCAGTAGTATCCAGGGAGGGCTGAGCAATCAGCCCCAGCATTTT. Its translation is CASSIQGGLSNQPQHF.

Ten or more counts support this clonotype. The chain links TRBV28 to TRBJ2-5; 12 positions match TRBD2. CDR3 length: 13 residues. CDR1 MDHEN and CDR2 SYDVKM come from the germline V gene. Trimming removed 8 bases from V and 5 bases from J; junction bases left unmatched: 3. DNA for the CDR3: TGTGCCAGCGGTCTAGCGGGAGGGGAGACCCAGTACTTC. This sequence encodes CASGLAGGETQYF. Full variable domain (outside the CDR3, taken from reference TRBV28 and TRBJ2-5): DVKVTQSSRYLVKRTGEKVFLECVQDMDHENMFWYRQDPGLGLRLIYFSYDVKMKEKGDIPEGYSVSREKKERFSLILESASTNQTSMYLCASGLAGGETQYFGPGTRLLVL.

This clonotype was seen many times. The chain has TRBV6-5 and TRBJ1-1; D gene unclear. The CDR3 sequence is 14 residues long. Germline-derived CDR1 and CDR2 are MNHEY and SVGAGI. V lost 0 bases to trimming and J lost 3 bases, with 8 bases between them. In nucleotides, the CDR3 is TGTGCCAGCAGTTACTCGTTAGATTACACTGAAGCTTTCTTT. It specifies CASSYSLDYTEAFF.

In regard to this clonotype: This may arise from a read error, as a much more abundant clone is one base away. This chain connects TRBV28 to TRBJ2-1, with TRBD2 identical over 8 bases. CDR1 is MDHEN and CDR2 is SYDVKM in the germline V gene. This CDR3 has 18 amino acids. The V segment lost 4 bases and the J segment 12 bases; nucleotides outside the gene matches: 23. The CDR3 loop is CASSSGGGVMTAAIGQFF. DNA of the CDR3: TGTGCCAGCAGTTCGGGGGGGGGGGTCATGACAGCCGCCATCGGGCAGTTCTTC. The complete variable domain, with remaining parts taken from reference TRBV28 and TRBJ2-1, reads DVKVTQSSRYLVKRTGEKVFLECVQDMDHENMFWYRQDPGLGLRLIYFSYDVKMKEKGDIPEGYSVSREKKERFSLILESASTNQTSMYLCASSSGGGVMTAAIGQFFGPGTRLTVL.

The sample holds many counts of this clonotype. The chain joins TRBV20-1 to TRBJ2-3; D is undetermined. Trimming shortened V by 5 bases and J by 1 base, and 10 bases separated the two germline ends. Germline V gives CDR1 DFQATT, CDR2 SNEGSKA (reference sequence). This CDR3 contains 13 residues. The CDR3 sequence is CSAPVPGTDTQYF. As DNA, the CDR3 is TGCAGTGCTCCCGTGCCGGGCACAGATACGCAGTATTTT.

This clonotype has just a few counts. The gene calls are TRBV19 and TRBJ1-5; D is perhaps TRBD1 (5 bases). Germline V lookup: CDR1 LNHDA, CDR2 SQIVND (reference sequence). The CDR3 is 15 residues long. V dropped 5 bases and J dropped 2 bases, with 13 bases sitting between them. DNA of the CDR3: TGTGCCAGTAGTCTGGTGGGGCCGGGCAATCAGCCCCAGCATTTT. Amino acids: CASSLVGPGNQPQHF.